This entry lists 9 T cell receptor beta chains sequenced from one sample in a study of T cells in Graves' hyperthyroidism and ophthalmopathy. TCR beta CDR3 region amplification was performed from RNA transcripts. RT-PCR in the first round (using the HTBI primer set) targeted the TCR CDR3. One entry per CDR3 protein results from TCRdb running MiXCR on the multiplex PCR reads. Among 350,000 to 450,000 distinct CDR3 sequences listed, approximately 17% were seen once. The sample was blood. These receptors all stem from a woman aged 30 to 39 with Graves' hyperthyroidism that later progressed to Graves' ophthalmopathy.

This clonotype was seen ten or more times. The rearrangement links TRBV6-1 to TRBJ2-1; the D gene is possibly TRBD1 (5 bases). The CDR3 is 14 residues long. Germline V CDR1 and CDR2: MNHNS, SASEGT. Trimming left V 11 bases short and J 0 bases short, with 14 bases between. The CDR3 nucleotides read TGTGCCGTGGGTAGGGGCAGCTCCTACAATGAGCAGTTCTTC. Protein sequence: CAVGRGSSYNEQFF.

The chain couples TRBV3-1 to TRBJ1-4, with a tentative D call TRBD1 (6 bases). V shed 3 bases and J shed 1 base, with 9 bases lying between them. The CDR3 covers 15 residues. Germline loops: CDR1 LGHDT, CDR2 YNNKEL (reference sequence). The DNA of the CDR3 is TGTGCCAGCAGCCATTCGGGACAAACTAATGAAAAACTGTTTTTT. Encoded protein: CASSHSGQTNEKLFF.

At least ten counts were recorded for this clonotype. The rearrangement links TRBV3-1 to TRBJ1-5; D gene ambiguous. There are 15 residues in the CDR3. The V end lost 1 base, the J end lost 2 bases, and 9 bases lay between the germline ends. CDR1 LGHDT and CDR2 YNNKEL come from the germline V gene (reference sequence). The CDR3 is CASSQGPGGNQPQHF. CDR3 bases: TGTGCCAGCAGCCAAGGGCCAGGCGGCAATCAGCCCCAGCATTTT.

This clonotype occurred many times. This chain uses TRBV28 with TRBJ2-1; the match to TRBD2 covers 12 bases. CDR1 and CDR2 (germline): MDHEN, SYDVKM. The CDR3 loop spans 19 amino acids. V trimming: 8 bases; J trimming: 4 bases; junction bases outside the gene matches: 18. Written as DNA, the CDR3 is TGTGCCAGCTCGTTGACTAGCGGGAGTCCAACGAATGGGTACAATGAGCAGTTCTTC. Amino acid sequence: CASSLTSGSPTNGYNEQFF.

At least ten counts were recorded for this clonotype. The CDR3 bases are TGTGCCAGCAGCCACTCAGGGGCGAGGCGCAATCAGCCCCAGCATTTT. Amino acid sequence: CASSHSGARRNQPQHF. The chain carries TRBV3-1 and TRBJ1-5; tentatively, D is TRBD1 (6 bases). Per the germline V gene, CDR1 is LGHDT and CDR2 is YNNKEL (reference sequence). V lost 3 bases and J 2 bases, leaving 14 bases between the germline ends. This CDR3 contains 16 residues.

This sequence joins TRBV2 and TRBJ2-7; 10 positions match TRBD2. This CDR3 comprises 15 residues. The trim removed 4 bases at V and 6 bases at J, leaving 9 bases unmatched. CDR1 is SNHLY, CDR2 FYNNEI, per germline. The CDR3 bases are TGTGCCAGCAGTGGAGACAGGAGCGGGGGGGTCGAGCAGTACTTC. It codes for CASSGDRSGGVEQYF.

Many counts were recorded for this clonotype. The genes are TRBV12-3 or TRBV12-4 and TRBJ2-5, with 10 bases that match TRBD1. J gave up 2 bases and V 6 bases, and 3 bases lay outside the gene matches. The CDR3 spans 14 residues. This chain's CDR3 is CASRPGQGQETQYF. The CDR3 nucleotides are TGTGCCAGCAGACCGGGACAGGGGCAAGAGACCCAGTACTTC.

The chain joins TRBV19 to TRBJ1-5; 7 bases are shared with TRBD1. V trimming: 9 bases; J trimming: 11 bases; junction bases outside the gene matches: 13. The V gene's germline CDR1 is LNHDA and CDR2 SQIVND (reference sequence). The CDR3 consists of 13 residues. The CDR3 region is CASSTDREGAQHF. The CDR3 DNA reads as TGTGCCAGCTCTACCGACAGGGAAGGAGCCCAGCATTTT. Variable domain in full (rest from reference TRBV19 and TRBJ1-5): DGGITQSPKYLFRKEGQNVTLSCEQNLNHDAMYWYRQDPGQGLRLIYYSQIVNDFQKGDIAEGYSVSREKKESFPLTVTSAQKNPTAFYLCASSTDREGAQHFGDGTRLSIL.

This clonotype was seen ten or more times. The rearrangement links TRBV12-3 or TRBV12-4 to TRBJ1-5; 8 bases match TRBD1. The junction had 8 bases not matched to a gene; V was cut back by 6 bases and J by 7 bases. This CDR3 contains 14 residues. For the CDR3, the DNA is TGTGCCAGCAGCCCAACAGGGGGATGGCAGCCCCAGCATTTT. Protein product: CASSPTGGWQPQHF.